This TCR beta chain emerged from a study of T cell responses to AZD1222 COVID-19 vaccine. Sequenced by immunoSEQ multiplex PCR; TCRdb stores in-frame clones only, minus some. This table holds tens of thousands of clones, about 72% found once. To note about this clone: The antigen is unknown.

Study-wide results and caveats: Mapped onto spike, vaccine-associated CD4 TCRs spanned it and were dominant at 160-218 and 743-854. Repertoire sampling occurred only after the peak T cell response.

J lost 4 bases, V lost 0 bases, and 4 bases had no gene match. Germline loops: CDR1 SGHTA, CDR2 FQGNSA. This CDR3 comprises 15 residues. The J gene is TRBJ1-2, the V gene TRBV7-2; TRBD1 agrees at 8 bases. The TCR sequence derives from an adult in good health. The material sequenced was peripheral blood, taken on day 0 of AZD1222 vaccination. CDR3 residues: CASSLAGQGAYGYTF. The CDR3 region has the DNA TGTGCCAGCAGCTTAGCCGGACAGGGCGCCTATGGCTACACCTTC.